This passage covers 29 T cell receptor beta chains from one sample sequenced in a study of OX40 agonist ivuxolimab in advanced cancers. The protocol was immunoSEQ multiplex PCR, while the TCRdb copy is restricted to in-frame clones and leaves out a portion. The sample carries under 20,000 clones, around two thirds recorded once. The specimen comprised CD4+ or CD8+ T cells sorted from blood, sampled in a trial of the OX40 agonist ivuxolimab. These receptors were taken from an adult with an advanced solid tumor such as melanoma, head and neck, liver or kidney cancer.

This chain connects TRBV4-3 to TRBJ2-7, with a possible D match to TRBD2 (5 bases). Deletions cut 4 bases from V and 0 bases from J, with 13 bases between. This CDR3 region has 15 residues. Germline V lookup: CDR1 LGHNA, CDR2 YSLEER. The chain's CDR3 is CASSPTAGSSYEQYF. For the CDR3, the DNA is TGCGCCAGCAGCCCTACTGCGGGCTCCTCCTACGAGCAGTACTTC.

The chain couples TRBV25-1 to TRBJ1-1, with D maybe TRBD1 (5 bases). The ends were cut back, 3 bases at V and 4 bases at J, with 18 bases in the middle. The CDR3 has 16 amino acids. Germline CDR1 and CDR2: MGHDK and SYGVNS. In DNA form, the CDR3 reads TGTGCCAGCAGTGATCGGAAGGGGAATACCCTCACTGAAGCTTTCTTT. As protein: CASSDRKGNTLTEAFF.

The chain is built from TRBV5-6 and TRBJ2-7; D could derive from TRBD1 or TRBD2 (5 bases each). The CDR3 covers 15 residues. Trimming stripped 0 bases from V and 2 bases from J, with 12 bases between. The germline CDR1 and CDR2 sequences are SGHDT and YYEEEE. The CDR3 DNA sequence: TGTGCCAGCAGCTTGGGGTGGGACGATGCCTACGAGCAGTACTTC. It specifies CASSLGWDDAYEQYF.

The chain's CDR3 is CASSLYLREALYIEAFF. CDR3 coding DNA: TGTGCCAGCAGTTTATACCTTCGGGAGGCTCTTTACATTGAAGCTTTCTTT. The V call is TRBV28, the J call TRBJ1-1; no clear D. Trimming pared 1 base from V and 7 bases from J, leaving 22 bases between. Germline V gene data show CDR1 as MDHEN and CDR2 as SYDVKM. The CDR3 has 17 residues.

J is TRBJ2-2 and V is TRBV6-5; D might be TRBD1 (5 bases). Germline CDR1 MNHEY, CDR2 SVGAGI. V shed 2 bases and J shed 5 bases, with 6 bases lying between them. CDR3 length: 13 amino acids. The DNA for the CDR3 is TGTGCCAGCAGTTACGACAGTACCGGGGAGCTGTTTTTT. Its translation is CASSYDSTGELFF.

The chain uses TRBV7-8 and TRBJ2-5, with D hard to call. This CDR3 is 14 amino acids long. V shed 5 bases and J shed 6 bases, with 16 bases lying between them. The germline V gene encodes CDR1 SGHVS and CDR2 FQNEAQ. CDR3 sequence (DNA): TGTGCCAGCAGCCTTGGGCCCCTGGGGAAGACCCAGTACTTC. It codes for CASSLGPLGKTQYF.

This chain joins TRBV7-9 and TRBJ2-2; TRBD1 agrees at 7 bases. The CDR3 runs to 14 residues. With V trimmed by 1 base and J by 6 bases, 2 bases remained unmatched. Germline V gene lookup returns CDR1 SEHNR and CDR2 FQNEAQ (reference sequence). In DNA, the CDR3 is TGTGCCAGCAGCTTAGAGGGGGCGGCCGGGGAGCTGTTTTTT. Protein: CASSLEGAAGELFF.

Within the sample, this clone is medium-sized. The V call is TRBV5-1, the J call TRBJ2-7, with no clear D. CDR1 is SGHRS, CDR2 YFSETQ, per germline. With 2 bases removed from V and 3 bases from J, the gap between germline ends came to 6 bases. This CDR3 has 12 amino acids. The CDR3 DNA reads TGCGCCAGCAGCTTTAACGGCTACGAGCAGTACTTC. Amino acid sequence: CASSFNGYEQYF.

The chain uses TRBV10-2 and TRBJ2-2; 11 bases agree with TRBD2. V lost 9 bases to trimming and J lost 3 bases; unmatched junction nucleotides: 15. The CDR3 is 18 amino acids. Germline V gene lookup returns CDR1 WSHSY and CDR2 SAAADI. CDR3 DNA sequence: TGCGCCAGTATACTAGCGGGAGCGCCGGGACTTGACACCGGGGAGCTGTTTTTT. It yields the protein CASILAGAPGLDTGELFF.

The V gene is TRBV15, the J gene TRBJ2-1; 13 nucleotides align to TRBD2. J was trimmed by 4 bases and V by 5 bases; bases with no gene match: 2. This CDR3 has 15 residues. Germline V gene lookup returns CDR1 LNHNV and CDR2 YYDKDF (reference sequence). CDR3 bases: TGTGCCACCAGCGAGGGACTAGCGGGGTACAATGAGCAGTTCTTC. Translation gives CATSEGLAGYNEQFF.

The chain has TRBV7-2 and TRBJ2-7; weak D call: TRBD1 (6 bases). In germline, CDR1 is SGHTA, CDR2 FQGNSA. V shed 5 bases and J shed 2 bases, with 19 bases lying between them. The CDR3 has 16 residues. This CDR3 is CASSHEETGLPYEQYF. The CDR3 bases are TGTGCCAGCAGCCACGAAGAGACAGGCCTACCCTACGAGCAGTACTTC.

This chain joins TRBV19 and TRBJ2-6; perhaps TRBD2 as D (5 bases). Looked up from germline, CDR1 is LNHDA and CDR2 is SQIVND (reference sequence). The germline V and J ends were trimmed by 6 bases and 4 bases, with 7 bases remaining between them. CDR3 size: 13 residues. The CDR3: CASRDSGANVLTF. The CDR3 DNA sequence: TGTGCCAGTAGGGACTCCGGGGCCAACGTCCTGACTTTC.

The V and J genes are TRBV5-1 and TRBJ2-7; D call uncertain. V was trimmed by 0 bases and J by 1 base, leaving 14 bases between them. Per germline, CDR1 SGHRS and CDR2 YFSETQ. The CDR3 spans 16 residues. This CDR3 reads CASSLGSASISYEQYF. The CDR3 DNA reads TGCGCCAGCAGCTTGGGTTCAGCCTCCATATCCTACGAGCAGTACTTC.

The chain has TRBV6-6 and TRBJ2-7; D might be TRBD2 (6 bases). In germline, CDR1 is MNHNY, CDR2 SVGAGI (reference sequence). The CDR3 sequence is 15 residues long. Trimming took 5 bases from V and 4 from J, leaving 18 bases between them. CDR3 DNA: TGTGCCAGCAGTCCTCAGGGCCCCGGGGGATACGAGCAGTACTTC. It specifies CASSPQGPGGYEQYF.

This chain uses TRBV28 with TRBJ2-7; 7 bases fit TRBD2. The CDR3 covers 14 residues. The junction had 7 bases not matched to a gene; V was cut back by 2 bases and J by 6 bases. Looked up from germline, CDR1 is MDHEN and CDR2 is SYDVKM. The CDR3 DNA reads as TGTGCCAGCAGTTTAACCGGCGGGAGCGCCGAGCAGTACTTC. It is translated as CASSLTGGSAEQYF.

This chain uses TRBV7-9 with TRBJ1-1, with 7 bases fitting TRBD1. This CDR3 is 15 amino acids long. The V segment lost 5 bases and the J segment 3 bases; nucleotides outside the gene matches: 9. Germline V CDR1 and CDR2: SEHNR, FQNEAQ (reference sequence). CDR3: CASSDQGGRDTEAFF. DNA for the CDR3: TGTGCCAGCAGCGATCAAGGGGGCAGGGACACTGAAGCTTTCTTT.

The V gene is TRBV28, the J gene TRBJ2-7; 8 bases align to TRBD2. The CDR3 contains 14 residues. Germline CDR1 MDHEN, CDR2 SYDVKM. V lost 4 bases to trimming and J lost 0 bases; unmatched junction nucleotides: 2. CDR3 nucleotide sequence: TGTGCCAGCAGTTCCGGGACTAGCTCCTACGAGCAGTACTTC. It codes for CASSSGTSSYEQYF.

This clone was picked up a small number of times. V is TRBV5-8 and J is TRBJ1-2; 7 positions agree with TRBD1. The CDR3 totals 13 residues. V was clipped by 6 bases and J by 3 bases; unmatched bases: 5. The germline V gene has CDR1 SGHTS and CDR2 YDEGEE. CDR3 in amino acids: CASNFRGDYGYTF. CDR3 DNA sequence: TGTGCCAGCAACTTCAGGGGGGACTATGGCTACACCTTC.

This clone was seen a single time. CDR3 bases: TGTGCCAGCAGCACATGGACAGAGGCAGATACGCAGTATTTT. It translates to CASSTWTEADTQYF. V gene TRBV5-4 combines with J gene TRBJ2-3; possible D gene TRBD1, 6 bases. The CDR3 spans 14 residues. Germline CDR1 SGHNT, CDR2 YYREEE (reference sequence). V lost 4 bases and J 4 bases, leaving 13 bases between the germline ends.

The chain recombines TRBV5-1 with TRBJ2-3; the D gene is possibly TRBD2 (5 bases). This CDR3 has 14 residues. V was shortened by 0 bases and J by 6 bases, with 11 bases between the two germline ends. Germline V gene data show CDR1 as SGHRS and CDR2 as YFSETQ. The CDR3 bases are TGCGCCAGCAGCTTGGCCAACCCTAGCGATACGCAGTATTTT. This sequence encodes CASSLANPSDTQYF.

V is TRBV4-2 and J is TRBJ2-1, with 11 bases aligning to TRBD2. V lost 0 bases to trimming and J lost 5 bases; unmatched junction nucleotides: 12. The CDR3 is made up of 19 amino acids. Germline assignment: CDR1 LGHNA and CDR2 YNFKEQ. The CDR3 is CASSQDPSFGTSGNNEQFF. The CDR3 nucleotides are TGTGCCAGCAGCCAAGATCCAAGCTTCGGGACTAGCGGTAACAATGAGCAGTTCTTC.

The CDR3 DNA reads TGTGCCAGCAGCGCCCCCAGGGGCGAGCAGTACTTC. Protein: CASSAPRGEQYF. The chain has TRBV6-6 and TRBJ2-7; tentatively, D is TRBD1 (6 bases). V was clipped by 6 bases and J by 6 bases, with 12 bases between them. The CDR3 loop spans 12 amino acids. Per the germline V gene, CDR1 is MNHNY and CDR2 is SVGAGI (reference sequence).

J is TRBJ1-1 and V is TRBV29-1, with D uncertain. The germline CDR1 and CDR2 sequences are SQVTM and ANQGSEA. The CDR3 has 12 residues. V lost 4 bases, J lost 5 bases, and 11 bases lay in between. CDR3 DNA: TGCAGCGTTGCCTCTTCGGAGACTGAAGCTTTCTTT. Translated, it gives CSVASSETEAFF. Complete variable domain (other parts from reference TRBV29-1 and TRBJ1-1): SAVISQKPSRDICQRGTSLTIQCQVDSQVTMMFWYRQQPGQSLTLIATANQGSEATYESGFVIDKFPISRPNLTFSTLTVSNMSPEDSSIYLCSVASSETEAFFGQGTRLTVV.

The chain combines TRBV2 with TRBJ2-7; TRBD2 matches at 8 bases. Looked up from germline, CDR1 is SNHLY and CDR2 is FYNNEI. V lost 6 bases to trimming and J lost 6 bases; unmatched junction nucleotides: 4. The CDR3 spans 12 residues. The CDR3 region has the DNA TGTGCCAGCAGCGGGGGGGAGGTCGAGCAGTACTTC. The encoded protein is CASSGGEVEQYF.

This chain connects TRBV13 to TRBJ2-2, with a possible D match to TRBD1 (5 bases). Germline V gene lookup returns CDR1 PRHDT and CDR2 FYEKMQ (reference sequence). CDR3 length: 16 amino acids. The V gene lost 1 base and the J gene lost 0 bases, with 9 bases spanning the gap. CDR3 loop: CASSLEGAANTGELFF. CDR3 DNA: TGTGCCAGCAGCTTAGAAGGGGCCGCGAACACCGGGGAGCTGTTTTTT.

V and J are TRBV11-2 and TRBJ2-1; D gene unclear. CDR1 is SGHAT, CDR2 FQNNGV, per germline. This CDR3 is 15 amino acids long. Trimming took 0 bases from V and 10 from J, leaving 16 bases between them. CDR3 in amino acids: CASSLDRPHGEEQFF. DNA of the CDR3: TGTGCCAGCAGCTTAGACCGGCCTCATGGTGAGGAGCAGTTCTTC.

The rearrangement links TRBV11-2 to TRBJ1-4; D is ambiguous. This CDR3 is built from 16 residues. Germline V gene data show CDR1 as SGHAT and CDR2 as FQNNGV. The ends were cut back, 2 bases at V and 3 bases at J, with 13 bases in the middle. In nucleotides, the CDR3 is TGTGCCAGCAGCTTAAATGGATGGGAGTCTAATGAAAAACTGTTTTTT. This sequence encodes CASSLNGWESNEKLFF.

The V and J genes are TRBV6-6 and TRBJ2-7; no clear D gene. Trimming took 0 bases from V and 4 from J, leaving 13 bases between them. Germline CDR1 MNHNY, CDR2 SVGAGI (reference sequence). The CDR3 is 15 residues long. The CDR3 protein is CASSYSTGRIYEQYF. CDR3 nucleotide sequence: TGTGCCAGCAGTTACTCTACCGGACGGATTTACGAGCAGTACTTC.

This clone has more than one count but fewer than ten. This chain uses TRBV5-1 with TRBJ2-6; unclear D gene. The CDR3 has 15 residues. V was clipped by 0 bases and J by 3 bases, with 7 bases between them. CDR1 and CDR2 (germline): SGHRS, YFSETQ. The CDR3 here is CASSLARDGANVLTF. In DNA form, the CDR3 reads TGCGCCAGCAGCTTGGCAAGGGATGGGGCCAACGTCCTGACTTTC.